This T cell receptor beta chain is drawn from a study of CD8 T cells in Susac syndrome. RNA, at 0.5 to 1 ug, was reverse transcribed with random hexamers. Amplification of TCR beta CDR3 used immunoSEQ multiplex PCR across 54 Vbeta and 13 Jbeta. A single record per CDR3 protein comes from TCRdb applying MiXCR to the immunoSEQ multiplex PCR reads. The data hold 150,000 to 200,000 distinct CDR3 sequences, with about 92% observed a single time. The CDR3 consists of 16 residues. Germline trimming cut 6 bases from V and 0 bases from J; bases unmatched to any gene: 8. Germline V CDR1 and CDR2: MDHEN, SYDVKM.

The sequenced sample consisted of CD4+ T cells from PBMCs. The chain links TRBV28 to TRBJ2-1, with 7 bases fitting TRBD2. The receptor's source is a human donor in good health. The CDR3 here is CASSPVGRVSYNEQFF. In DNA form, the CDR3 reads TGTGCCAGCAGCCCAGTTGGGAGGGTCTCCTACAATGAGCAGTTCTTC.